A selection of T cell receptor beta chains follows, all from one sample in a study of cytomegalovirus exposure and HLA in healthy donors. The repertoire was sequenced with immunoSEQ multiplex PCR; TCRdb's copy has only in-frame clones and lacks some. The sample yields some 200,000 clones, 60% to 80% seen once. Sequenced sample: PBMCs. Every receptor here comes from a man younger than 35 in good health and CMV-seronegative. The CDR3 runs from the conserved cysteine through the conserved F or W. The order of the fields is clone size, CDR3 length, D gene, J gene, V gene, CDR3 protein, CDR3 DNA. D genes are given only for firm matches. Size is stated for part of the rows, as once, few or many counts, or as a class when the clone is expanded.

clone size: -
CDR3 length: 14
D gene: -
J gene: TRBJ1-2
V gene: TRBV2
CDR3 protein: CASSSQSSNYGYTF
CDR3 DNA: TGTGCCAGCAGTTCACAGAGTTCTAACTATGGCTACACCTTC

clone size: once
CDR3 length: 11
D gene: -
J gene: TRBJ1-4
V gene: TRBV19
CDR3 protein: CASGGTEKLFF
CDR3 DNA: TGTGCCAGTGGGGGGACTGAAAAACTGTTTTTT

clone size: -
CDR3 length: 14
D gene: -
J gene: TRBJ2-2
V gene: TRBV7-3
CDR3 protein: CASSLRQNTGELFF
CDR3 DNA: TGTGCCAGCAGCTTAAGACAGAACACCGGGGAGCTGTTTTTT

clone size: -
CDR3 length: 16
D gene: -
J gene: TRBJ2-7
V gene: TRBV5-4
CDR3 protein: CASSESRQQGLYEQYF
CDR3 DNA: TGTGCCAGCAGCGAATCGAGACAGCAGGGGCTCTACGAGCAGTACTTC

clone size: -
CDR3 length: 13
D gene: -
J gene: TRBJ1-5
V gene: TRBV12-5
CDR3 protein: CASGLGYRSAQHF
CDR3 DNA: TGTGCTAGTGGTTTGGGTTACCGATCGGCCCAGCATTTT

clone size: -
CDR3 length: 14
D gene: -
J gene: TRBJ1-1
V gene: TRBV19
CDR3 protein: CASSEMGQNTEAFF
CDR3 DNA: TGTGCCAGTAGTGAAATGGGACAGAACACTGAAGCTTTCTTT

clone size: -
CDR3 length: 13
D gene: -
J gene: TRBJ2-7
V gene: TRBV4-1
CDR3 protein: CASSQDQTYEQYF
CDR3 DNA: TGCGCCAGCAGCCAAGACCAGACATACGAGCAGTACTTC

clone size: -
CDR3 length: 15
D gene: TRBD1
J gene: TRBJ2-1
V gene: TRBV10-2
CDR3 protein: CASSFRQGQYNEQFF
CDR3 DNA: TGCGCCAGCAGCTTCAGACAGGGGCAATACAATGAGCAGTTCTTC

clone size: -
CDR3 length: 16
D gene: TRBD1
J gene: TRBJ1-1
V gene: TRBV28
CDR3 protein: CASSLTGGAGNTEAFF
CDR3 DNA: TGTGCCAGCAGTTTAACAGGGGGCGCTGGGAACACTGAAGCTTTCTTT

clone size: -
CDR3 length: 14
D gene: -
J gene: TRBJ1-2
V gene: TRBV6-1
CDR3 protein: CASSESGANYGYTF
CDR3 DNA: TGTGCCAGCAGTGAAAGTGGAGCTAACTATGGCTACACCTTC

clone size: -
CDR3 length: 13
D gene: -
J gene: TRBJ2-5
V gene: TRBV29-1
CDR3 protein: CSVERPGGETQYF
CDR3 DNA: TGCAGCGTAGAGAGGCCAGGGGGGGAGACCCAGTACTTC

clone size: -
CDR3 length: 13
D gene: -
J gene: TRBJ2-5
V gene: TRBV2
CDR3 protein: CASSELPSETQYF
CDR3 DNA: TGTGCCAGCAGTGAACTTCCTTCGGAGACCCAGTACTTC

clone size: -
CDR3 length: 15
D gene: TRBD2
J gene: TRBJ2-7
V gene: TRBV4-2
CDR3 protein: CASSHGGGLPYEQYF
CDR3 DNA: TGTGCCAGCAGCCATGGCGGGGGGCTTCCATACGAGCAGTACTTC

clone size: few
CDR3 length: 13
D gene: TRBD2
J gene: TRBJ2-1
V gene: TRBV19
CDR3 protein: CASMAGAYNEQFF
CDR3 DNA: TGTGCCAGTATGGCGGGAGCTTACAATGAGCAGTTCTTC

clone size: -
CDR3 length: 15
D gene: -
J gene: TRBJ2-3
V gene: TRBV7-3
CDR3 protein: CASSPRGRGTDTQYF
CDR3 DNA: TGTGCCAGCAGCCCGAGGGGGAGGGGCACAGATACGCAGTATTTT

clone size: -
CDR3 length: 14
D gene: TRBD2
J gene: TRBJ2-7
V gene: TRBV6-1
CDR3 protein: CASRPSGSVDEQYF
CDR3 DNA: TGTGCCAGCAGACCTAGCGGGAGCGTCGACGAGCAGTACTTC

clone size: -
CDR3 length: 8
D gene: -
J gene: TRBJ1-2
V gene: TRBV20-1
CDR3 protein: CTGDGYTF
CDR3 DNA: TGCACCGGGGATGGCTACACCTTC

clone size: -
CDR3 length: 14
D gene: TRBD1
J gene: TRBJ1-6
V gene: TRBV5-5
CDR3 protein: CASSLWDSNSPLHF
CDR3 DNA: TGTGCCAGCAGCTTGTGGGACAGTAATTCACCCCTCCACTTT

clone size: -
CDR3 length: 13
D gene: -
J gene: TRBJ2-7
V gene: TRBV6-6
CDR3 protein: CASSHDYGYEQYF
CDR3 DNA: TGTGCCAGCAGTCACGACTATGGGTACGAGCAGTACTTC

clone size: -
CDR3 length: 14
D gene: TRBD1
J gene: TRBJ2-3
V gene: TRBV11-2
CDR3 protein: CASSRQGGTDTQYF
CDR3 DNA: TGTGCCAGCAGCAGACAGGGAGGCACAGATACGCAGTATTTT

clone size: -
CDR3 length: 16
D gene: TRBD1
J gene: TRBJ2-1
V gene: TRBV11-2
CDR3 protein: CASSLAVQGIGNEQFF
CDR3 DNA: TGTGCCAGCAGCTTAGCCGTACAGGGGATAGGCAATGAGCAGTTCTTC

clone size: -
CDR3 length: 13
D gene: -
J gene: TRBJ2-5
V gene: TRBV27
CDR3 protein: CASKPISWETQYF
CDR3 DNA: TGTGCCAGCAAACCTATAAGCTGGGAGACCCAGTACTTC

clone size: -
CDR3 length: 16
D gene: TRBD2
J gene: TRBJ2-3
V gene: TRBV7-3
CDR3 protein: CASSQGLAGGPDTQYF
CDR3 DNA: TGTGCCAGCAGCCAGGGACTAGCGGGGGGGCCGGATACGCAGTATTTT

clone size: -
CDR3 length: 14
D gene: TRBD1
J gene: TRBJ2-7
V gene: TRBV6-5
CDR3 protein: CASRARQGVYEQYF
CDR3 DNA: TGTGCCAGCAGGGCTCGACAGGGAGTATACGAGCAGTACTTC

clone size: -
CDR3 length: 14
D gene: TRBD2
J gene: TRBJ2-7
V gene: TRBV7-9
CDR3 protein: CASRGGDLYYEQYF
CDR3 DNA: TGTGCCAGCAGGGGGGGGGACTTATACTACGAGCAGTACTTC

clone size: -
CDR3 length: 15
D gene: TRBD2
J gene: TRBJ2-3
V gene: TRBV7-7
CDR3 protein: CASSVGLAAQDTQYF
CDR3 DNA: TGTGCTAGCAGCGTCGGACTAGCGGCGCAGGATACGCAGTATTTT

clone size: -
CDR3 length: 14
D gene: TRBD2
J gene: TRBJ2-7
V gene: TRBV2
CDR3 protein: CASSGTSGAYEQYF
CDR3 DNA: TGTGCCAGCAGTGGGACTAGCGGAGCCTACGAGCAGTACTTC

clone size: -
CDR3 length: 15
D gene: -
J gene: TRBJ2-2
V gene: TRBV7-2
CDR3 protein: CASSLDRVDAGELFF
CDR3 DNA: TGTGCCAGCAGCTTAGACAGGGTCGATGCCGGGGAGCTGTTTTTT

clone size: -
CDR3 length: 20
D gene: TRBD1
J gene: TRBJ2-5
V gene: TRBV30
CDR3 protein: CAWSVRWRAFRTGERETQYF
CDR3 DNA: TGTGCCTGGAGTGTACGGTGGAGAGCCTTCCGGACAGGGGAGAGGGAGACCCAGTACTTC

clone size: -
CDR3 length: 16
D gene: -
J gene: TRBJ1-4
V gene: TRBV4-2
CDR3 protein: CASSQYSGTRDEKLFF
CDR3 DNA: TGTGCCAGCAGCCAATACTCCGGGACAAGAGATGAAAAACTGTTTTTT

clone size: -
CDR3 length: 13
D gene: -
J gene: TRBJ2-2
V gene: TRBV27
CDR3 protein: CASNREGAGELFF
CDR3 DNA: TGTGCCAGCAACAGAGAAGGTGCCGGGGAGCTGTTTTTT

clone size: -
CDR3 length: 14
D gene: TRBD1
J gene: TRBJ1-1
V gene: TRBV6-5
CDR3 protein: CASSLQGLVTEAFF
CDR3 DNA: TGTGCCAGCAGTTTACAGGGGTTGGTGACTGAAGCTTTCTTT

clone size: -
CDR3 length: 13
D gene: -
J gene: TRBJ2-1
V gene: TRBV29-1
CDR3 protein: CSVEALGRSQQFF
CDR3 DNA: TGCAGCGTTGAAGCCCTTGGGAGGAGTCAGCAGTTCTTC

clone size: once
CDR3 length: 13
D gene: -
J gene: TRBJ2-4
V gene: TRBV6-1
CDR3 protein: CASSETTSTIQYF
CDR3 DNA: TGTGCCAGCAGTGAAACAACGTCAACCATTCAGTACTTC

clone size: -
CDR3 length: 15
D gene: -
J gene: TRBJ2-7
V gene: TRBV11-1
CDR3 protein: CASSPRTGSSYEQYF
CDR3 DNA: TGTGCCAGCAGCCCTCGGACGGGAAGCTCCTACGAGCAGTACTTC

clone size: -
CDR3 length: 18
D gene: TRBD2
J gene: TRBJ2-3
V gene: TRBV5-8
CDR3 protein: CASSLGFSRWEGQDTQYF
CDR3 DNA: TGTGCCAGCAGCTTGGGTTTTTCGAGGTGGGAGGGCCAGGATACGCAGTATTTT

clone size: -
CDR3 length: 16
D gene: -
J gene: TRBJ2-3
V gene: TRBV5-1
CDR3 protein: CASSLGSGAGTDTQYF
CDR3 DNA: TGCGCCAGCAGCTTGGGATCAGGGGCCGGCACAGATACGCAGTATTTT

clone size: once
CDR3 length: 13
D gene: -
J gene: TRBJ2-7
V gene: TRBV29-1
CDR3 protein: CSVSQGSPYEQYF
CDR3 DNA: TGCAGCGTATCACAGGGATCCCCCTACGAGCAGTACTTC

clone size: -
CDR3 length: 15
D gene: TRBD1
J gene: TRBJ2-3
V gene: TRBV4-1
CDR3 protein: CASSHGQGSTDTQYF
CDR3 DNA: TGCGCCAGCAGCCACGGACAGGGCAGCACAGATACGCAGTATTTT

clone size: -
CDR3 length: 14
D gene: TRBD2
J gene: TRBJ2-2
V gene: TRBV30
CDR3 protein: CAWFSGGAHGELFF
CDR3 DNA: TGTGCCTGGTTTAGCGGGGGGGCCCACGGGGAGCTGTTTTTT

clone size: -
CDR3 length: 16
D gene: TRBD2
J gene: TRBJ2-3
V gene: TRBV6-4
CDR3 protein: CASSEASGSSADTQYF
CDR3 DNA: TGTGCCAGCAGTGAGGCTAGCGGGAGTTCTGCAGATACGCAGTATTTT

clone size: -
CDR3 length: 15
D gene: -
J gene: TRBJ2-7
V gene: TRBV27
CDR3 protein: CASSLVGGLSFEQYF
CDR3 DNA: TGTGCCAGCAGTTTAGTGGGGGGACTCTCCTTCGAGCAGTACTTC

clone size: -
CDR3 length: 15
D gene: -
J gene: TRBJ2-2
V gene: TRBV6-5
CDR3 protein: CASSRRGRNTGELFF
CDR3 DNA: TGTGCCAGCAGTCGAAGGGGTAGGAACACCGGGGAGCTGTTTTTT

clone size: -
CDR3 length: 18
D gene: TRBD1
J gene: TRBJ2-6
V gene: TRBV25-1
CDR3 protein: CASSEPGQGFAGANVLTF
CDR3 DNA: TGTGCCAGCAGTGAACCAGGACAGGGGTTCGCTGGGGCCAACGTCCTGACTTTC

clone size: once
CDR3 length: 14
D gene: -
J gene: TRBJ1-2
V gene: TRBV5-4
CDR3 protein: CASSLTGPNYGYTF
CDR3 DNA: TGTGCCAGCAGCTTGACAGGGCCTAACTATGGCTACACCTTC

clone size: -
CDR3 length: 15
D gene: TRBD1
J gene: TRBJ2-7
V gene: TRBV28
CDR3 protein: CASSSHPDRAGEQYF
CDR3 DNA: TGTGCCAGCAGTTCCCATCCGGACAGGGCTGGCGAGCAGTACTTC

clone size: -
CDR3 length: 14
D gene: -
J gene: TRBJ2-2
V gene: TRBV11-2
CDR3 protein: CASELTSDTGELFF
CDR3 DNA: TGTGCCAGCGAACTTACTAGTGACACCGGGGAGCTGTTTTTT

clone size: -
CDR3 length: 15
D gene: TRBD1
J gene: TRBJ1-1
V gene: TRBV7-2
CDR3 protein: CASSYRGTGSTEAFF
CDR3 DNA: TGTGCCAGCAGCTACCGAGGGACAGGGTCCACTGAAGCTTTCTTT

clone size: -
CDR3 length: 19
D gene: TRBD2
J gene: TRBJ2-7
V gene: TRBV27
CDR3 protein: CASSFGPTFSGGSSYEQYF
CDR3 DNA: TGTGCCAGCAGTTTTGGCCCCACCTTTAGCGGGGGGTCTTCCTACGAGCAGTACTTC

clone size: -
CDR3 length: 17
D gene: -
J gene: TRBJ1-6
V gene: TRBV7-2
CDR3 protein: CASSLVPPGLGNSPLHF
CDR3 DNA: TGTGCCAGCAGCTTAGTTCCTCCGGGACTGGGAAATTCACCCCTCCACTTT

clone size: -
CDR3 length: 16
D gene: -
J gene: TRBJ2-7
V gene: TRBV11-3
CDR3 protein: CASRRNQHGGSYEQYF
CDR3 DNA: TGTGCCAGCAGAAGGAACCAACACGGCGGCTCCTACGAGCAGTACTTC

clone size: -
CDR3 length: 15
D gene: -
J gene: TRBJ2-2
V gene: TRBV2
CDR3 protein: CASSLTAANTGELFF
CDR3 DNA: TGTGCCAGCAGTTTGACAGCCGCGAACACCGGGGAGCTGTTTTTT

clone size: few
CDR3 length: 13
D gene: TRBD1
J gene: TRBJ1-4
V gene: TRBV30
CDR3 protein: CAWNEGASEKLFF
CDR3 DNA: TGTGCCTGGAATGAGGGGGCATCCGAAAAACTGTTTTTT